The rows below give T cell receptor beta chains drawn from one sample of a study of technical replicates of blood from several donors. Libraries were prepared by immunoSEQ multiplex PCR; TCRdb keeps only in-frame clonotypes and omits some of them. The sample yields fewer than 85,000 clones, roughly 94% seen once. The sequencing sample was made of T cells isolated from PBMCs. These receptors were collected from a human donor in good health. Both conserved end residues are part of each CDR3. A D gene is named only where the DNA matches it firmly.

j_call: TRBJ1-2
v_call: TRBV21-1
d_call: NA
cdr3_aa: CASSKKWTGEVIEGYTF
cdr3_nt: TGTGCCAGCAGCAAAAAATGGACAGGGGAAGTAATAGAAGGCTACACCTTC

j_call: TRBJ2-7
v_call: TRBV30
d_call: NA
cdr3_aa: CAWSDGREEQYF
cdr3_nt: TGTGCCTGGAGTGATGGCAGGGAAGAGCAGTACTTC

j_call: TRBJ2-1
v_call: TRBV5-1
d_call: TRBD2
cdr3_aa: CASSLLASGNNEQFF
cdr3_nt: TGCGCCAGCAGCTTATTGGCTAGCGGTAACAATGAGCAGTTCTTC

j_call: TRBJ1-1
v_call: TRBV6-5
d_call: NA
cdr3_aa: CASRPELTLEAFF
cdr3_nt: TGTGCCAGCAGGCCTGAGTTGACTCTAGAAGCTTTCTTT

j_call: TRBJ1-1
v_call: TRBV14
d_call: NA
cdr3_aa: CASSLTGDSEAFF
cdr3_nt: TGTGCCAGCAGCCTCACGGGAGATTCTGAAGCTTTCTTT

j_call: TRBJ1-6
v_call: TRBV15
d_call: TRBD1
cdr3_aa: CATSRDLSGTGGSPLHF
cdr3_nt: TGTGCCACCAGCAGAGATCTCTCCGGGACAGGGGGTTCACCCCTCCACTTT

j_call: TRBJ2-7
v_call: TRBV13
d_call: NA
cdr3_aa: CASSFSGPSTYEQYF
cdr3_nt: TGTGCCAGCAGTTTTTCAGGTCCCTCCACCTACGAGCAGTACTTC

j_call: TRBJ2-7
v_call: TRBV2
d_call: TRBD1
cdr3_aa: CASKQEKPGQSFGQYF
cdr3_nt: TGTGCCAGCAAGCAAGAAAAACCGGGACAGTCGTTCGGGCAGTACTTC

j_call: TRBJ2-1
v_call: TRBV5-1
d_call: TRBD1
cdr3_aa: CASSFGTGMYNEQFF
cdr3_nt: TGCGCCAGCAGCTTCGGGACAGGGATGTACAATGAGCAGTTCTTC

j_call: TRBJ2-1
v_call: TRBV18
d_call: NA
cdr3_aa: CASSQSSSYNEQFF
cdr3_nt: TGTGCCAGCTCACAGTCGAGCTCCTACAATGAGCAGTTCTTC

j_call: TRBJ2-7
v_call: TRBV5-1
d_call: NA
cdr3_aa: CASSIIVTSESYEQYF
cdr3_nt: TGCGCCAGCAGCATCATTGTGACTTCCGAATCCTACGAGCAGTACTTC

j_call: TRBJ1-5
v_call: TRBV13
d_call: NA
cdr3_aa: CASSFGQVSNQPQHF
cdr3_nt: TGTGCCAGCAGCTTTGGTCAGGTTAGCAATCAGCCCCAGCATTTT

j_call: TRBJ2-1
v_call: TRBV16
d_call: NA
cdr3_aa: CASSHGGSYNEQFF
cdr3_nt: TGTGCCAGCAGCCACGGGGGCTCCTACAATGAGCAGTTCTTC

j_call: TRBJ2-7
v_call: TRBV11-2
d_call: NA
cdr3_aa: CASSLYPLSSYEQYF
cdr3_nt: TGTGCCAGCAGCTTATATCCCCTCAGTTCCTACGAGCAGTACTTC

j_call: TRBJ1-2
v_call: TRBV15
d_call: TRBD1
cdr3_aa: CATSRGRGRMYGYTF
cdr3_nt: TGTGCCACCAGCAGGGGCAGGGGGCGCATGTATGGCTACACCTTC

j_call: TRBJ2-5
v_call: TRBV11-3
d_call: NA
cdr3_aa: CASSVRTVQETQYF
cdr3_nt: TGTGCCAGCAGCGTAAGGACAGTCCAAGAGACCCAGTACTTC

j_call: TRBJ2-1
v_call: TRBV18
d_call: NA
cdr3_aa: CASSPGSGNNEQFF
cdr3_nt: TGTGCCAGCTCACCTGGGTCAGGGAACAATGAGCAGTTCTTC

j_call: TRBJ2-5
v_call: TRBV27
d_call: TRBD1
cdr3_aa: CASSKRQGPFYF
cdr3_nt: TGTGCCAGCAGCAAAAGACAGGGGCCTTTTTACTTC

j_call: TRBJ1-1
v_call: TRBV5-1
d_call: NA
cdr3_aa: CASSLDRNTEAFF
cdr3_nt: TGCGCCAGCAGCTTGGACAGGAACACTGAAGCTTTCTTT

j_call: TRBJ2-1
v_call: TRBV13
d_call: TRBD2
cdr3_aa: CASNTGGDYYNEQFF
cdr3_nt: TGTGCCAGCAACACGGGAGGGGATTACTACAATGAGCAGTTCTTC

j_call: TRBJ1-1
v_call: TRBV10-3
d_call: NA
cdr3_aa: CAIRDRALNTEAFF
cdr3_nt: TGTGCCATCAGGGACAGAGCCTTAAACACTGAAGCTTTCTTT

j_call: TRBJ1-1
v_call: TRBV11-2
d_call: TRBD1
cdr3_aa: CASSHLRQGRAEAFF
cdr3_nt: TGTGCCAGCAGCCACCTAAGACAGGGAAGGGCTGAAGCTTTCTTT

j_call: TRBJ2-5
v_call: TRBV6-1
d_call: NA
cdr3_aa: CASSVFLDPQETQYF
cdr3_nt: TGTGCCAGCAGTGTGTTTCTAGACCCCCAAGAGACCCAGTACTTC